One and the same sample provided the 17 T cell receptor beta chains below, sequenced in a study of shared clonotypes between healthy human individuals. The protocol was immunoSEQ multiplex PCR, while the TCRdb copy is restricted to in-frame clones and leaves out a portion. The data show approximately 1,500,000 clones, 96% seen once. Sequencing was performed on naive CD4+ T cells sorted from blood. The sample's subset: CD45RA+ positively selected. The receptors derive from a man younger than 40 in good health.

For this clone: Other DNA sequences in the same sample also yield this CDR3. V usage is TRBV5-1 and J usage is TRBJ1-1; 7 bases map to TRBD1. J was trimmed by 0 bases and V by 7 bases; bases with no gene match: 6. From germline, CDR1 is SGHRS and CDR2 YFSETQ. CDR3 length: 14 residues. In DNA, the CDR3 is TGCGCCAGCTCCTTCACAGGGGTGAACACTGAAGCTTTCTTT. It codes for CASSFTGVNTEAFF.

As regards this clone: The sample carries other DNA sequences with the same CDR3. The gene calls are TRBV19 and TRBJ2-1, with a tentative D call TRBD1 (6 bases). CDR1 is LNHDA and CDR2 is SQIVND in the germline V gene (reference sequence). The CDR3 is made up of 15 amino acids. Trimming stripped 3 bases from V and 0 bases from J, with 9 bases between. Here the CDR3 reads CASSMRGSSYNEQFF. The CDR3 DNA reads TGTGCCAGTAGTATGAGGGGGAGCTCCTACAATGAGCAGTTCTTC. The full variable domain, completed using reference TRBV19 and TRBJ2-1, is DGGITQSPKYLFRKEGQNVTLSCEQNLNHDAMYWYRQDPGQGLRLIYYSQIVNDFQKGDIAEGYSVSREKKESFPLTVTSAQKNPTAFYLCASSMRGSSYNEQFFGPGTRLTVL.

The CDR3 spells CASSFQAFEAFF. For the CDR3, the DNA is TGTGCCAGCAGCTTTCAGGCCTTTGAGGCTTTCTTT. This chain uses TRBV5-6 with TRBJ1-1; D gene ambiguous. Germline V lookup: CDR1 SGHDT, CDR2 YYEEEE. This CDR3 contains 12 residues. V was trimmed by 2 bases and J by 11 bases, leaving 13 bases between them.

The chain joins TRBV6-6 to TRBJ1-5; D might be TRBD1 (5 bases). V gave up 5 bases and J gave up 5 bases, with 10 bases separating them. This CDR3 comprises 13 residues. Germline CDR1 is MNHNY and CDR2 is SVGAGI (reference sequence). The CDR3 nucleotides read TGTGCCAGCAGTCCGCAGGGTGATCAGCCCCAGCATTTT. This codes for CASSPQGDQPQHF.

This rearrangement joins TRBV2 to TRBJ1-4; D possibly corresponds to TRBD1 (6 bases). The CDR3 extends over 16 amino acids. Trimming cost V 3 bases and J 8 bases, with 19 bases left between them. Looked up from germline, CDR1 is SNHLY and CDR2 is FYNNEI. The CDR3 protein is CASSDVVRATGEKLFF. The DNA of the CDR3 is TGTGCCAGCAGTGACGTTGTCAGGGCTACAGGGGAAAAACTGTTTTTT.

The V and J genes are TRBV18 and TRBJ2-2, with a tentative D call TRBD1 (5 bases). The CDR3 consists of 11 residues. V dropped 3 bases and J dropped 9 bases, with 5 bases sitting between them. Germline assignment: CDR1 KGHSH and CDR2 LQKENI. The DNA for the CDR3 is TGTGCCAGCTCACCGGACAGGGAGCTGTTTTTT. This sequence encodes CASSPDRELFF.

The chain employs TRBV29-1 and TRBJ2-2; TRBD2 matches at 7 bases. CDR1 is SQVTM and CDR2 is ANQGSEA in the germline V gene. V shed 7 bases and J 2 bases; nucleotides not matched to a gene: 7. The CDR3 has 14 amino acids. CDR3 nucleotide sequence: TGCAGCGCCCGGGCAGCGGGAAACACCGGGGAGCTGTTTTTT. Protein sequence: CSARAAGNTGELFF.

The rearrangement joins TRBV7-2 to TRBJ2-7, with unresolved D. Trimming stripped 1 base from V and 0 bases from J, with 13 bases between. Germline CDR1 is SGHTA and CDR2 is FQGNSA. This CDR3 has 16 amino acids. CDR3 protein: CASSLVFTGSSYEQYF. Written as DNA, the CDR3 is TGTGCCAGCAGCTTAGTTTTTACGGGCAGCTCCTACGAGCAGTACTTC.

V is TRBV9 and J is TRBJ2-5, with 8 positions matching TRBD2. The V segment lost 1 base and the J segment 1 base; nucleotides outside the gene matches: 0. Germline CDR1 is SGDLS and CDR2 is YYNGEE. The CDR3 is made up of 14 amino acids. The CDR3 nucleotides are TGTGCCAGCAGCGTAACTAGCGGCCAAGAGACCCAGTACTTC. This sequence encodes CASSVTSGQETQYF.

The chain joins TRBV2 to TRBJ1-5, with 12 positions matching TRBD1. The germline V gene has CDR1 SNHLY and CDR2 FYNNEI. CDR3 length equals 15 residues. The V gene end was trimmed by 6 bases and the J gene end by 7 bases; junction bases not matched to a gene: 7. CDR3 region: CASRPGQGANQPQHF. The CDR3 DNA is TGTGCCAGCAGGCCGGGACAGGGGGCGAACCAGCCCCAGCATTTT.

The rearrangement uses TRBV28 and TRBJ2-7; the match to TRBD1 covers 9 bases. The CDR3 is 18 residues long. Germline V CDR1 and CDR2: MDHEN, SYDVKM. J was trimmed by 3 bases and V by 5 bases; bases with no gene match: 17. The CDR3 DNA follows: TGTGCCAGCAGTCCAAACCTCCGGGACAGGGAGTTTGGCTACGAGCAGTACTTC. The encoded protein is CASSPNLRDREFGYEQYF.

The V call is TRBV6-6, the J call TRBJ1-4, with D tentatively TRBD1 (6 bases). Trimming removed 7 bases from V and 4 bases from J, with 13 bases in between. The CDR3 extends over 14 amino acids. Germline loops: CDR1 MNHNY, CDR2 SVGAGI (reference sequence). In nucleotides, the CDR3 is TGTGCCAGCACCCTGGACAGAAATAATGAAAAACTGTTTTTT. It translates to CASTLDRNNEKLFF.

The rearrangement links TRBV18 to TRBJ1-5; TRBD1 agrees at 7 bases. Germline V lookup: CDR1 KGHSH, CDR2 LQKENI. Trimming took 3 bases from V and 2 from J; bases not matched to a gene: 4. The CDR3 sequence is 15 residues long. CDR3 residues: CASSPATGGNQPQHF. The CDR3 bases are TGTGCCAGCTCACCGGCTACAGGGGGCAATCAGCCCCAGCATTTT.

The chain combines TRBV2 with TRBJ1-2; TRBD1 matches 7 bases. This CDR3 has 15 residues. V was pared by 4 bases and J by 4 bases, with 9 bases of the junction left unmatched. Per the germline V gene, CDR1 is SNHLY and CDR2 is FYNNEI. DNA for the CDR3: TGTGCCAGCAGTGGTCCGGGACAGCAATTCTATGGCTACACCTTC. The encoded protein is CASSGPGQQFYGYTF.

The chain recombines TRBV15 with TRBJ1-5; a possible D gene is TRBD1 (5 bases). The CDR3 is 15 residues long. Germline CDR1 is LNHNV and CDR2 is YYDKDF (reference sequence). The V and J ends lost 1 base and 12 bases respectively, with 19 bases between them. The CDR3 is CATSRGGQGPAVQHF. As DNA, the CDR3 is TGTGCCACCAGCAGAGGAGGCCAGGGTCCCGCGGTCCAGCATTTT.

V is TRBV29-1 and J is TRBJ2-3; D is possibly TRBD2 (6 bases). V was trimmed by 7 bases and J by 6 bases, leaving 20 bases between them. The CDR3 runs to 14 residues. Looked up from germline, CDR1 is SQVTM and CDR2 is ANQGSEA. The DNA for the CDR3 is TGCAGCGCCCGCCGGGGAGGATGGGCGGATACGCAGTATTTT. This translates into CSARRGGWADTQYF.

Turning to this clone: Compared with germline, one end of the junction differs, possibly owing to a read error. The chain has TRBV7-2 and TRBJ1-2; 7 nucleotides line up with TRBD1. This CDR3 is built from 17 residues. Germline CDR1 SGHTA, CDR2 FQGNSA. CDR3 amino acids: CASSLDPEGAHHYGHTF. CDR3 nucleotides: TGTGCCAGCAGCTTAGACCCAGAGGGGGCGCATCACTATGGCCACACCTTC. The full variable domain, with the rest looked up from reference TRBV7-2 and TRBJ1-2, is GAGVSQSPSNKVTEKGKDVELRCDPISGHTALYWYRQSLGQGLEFLIYFQGNSAPDKSGLPSDRFSAERTGGSVSTLTIQRTQQEDSAVYLCASSLDPEGAHHYGHTFGSGTRLTVV.